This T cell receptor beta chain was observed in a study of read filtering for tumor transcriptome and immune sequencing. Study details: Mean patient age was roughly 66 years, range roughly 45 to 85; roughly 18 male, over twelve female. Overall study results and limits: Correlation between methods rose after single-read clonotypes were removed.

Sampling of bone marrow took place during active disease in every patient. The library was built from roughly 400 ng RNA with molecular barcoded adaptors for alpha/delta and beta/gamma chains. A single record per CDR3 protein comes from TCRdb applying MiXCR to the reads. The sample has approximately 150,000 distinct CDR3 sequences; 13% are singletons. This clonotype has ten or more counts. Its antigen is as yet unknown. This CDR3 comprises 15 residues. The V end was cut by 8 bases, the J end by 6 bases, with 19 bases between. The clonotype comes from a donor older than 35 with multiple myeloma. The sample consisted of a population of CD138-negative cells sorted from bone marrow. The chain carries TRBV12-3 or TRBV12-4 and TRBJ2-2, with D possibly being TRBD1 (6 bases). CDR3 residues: CASQRTVGVAGELFF. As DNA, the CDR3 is TGTGCCAGCCAAAGGACAGTGGGGGTCGCCGGGGAGCTGTTTTTT.